These 17 T cell receptor beta chains originate from one sample sequenced in a study of neurological immune-mediated disorders. TCRdb processed the 5' RACE reads anew with MiXCR; each CDR3 protein has one entry. The sample records 55,000 to 65,000 distinct CDR3 sequences, about 3.5% being singletons. Input material: PBMCs. These receptors were collected from a woman in her 50s with multiple sclerosis.

This clonotype appeared many times. The chain recombines TRBV4-3 with TRBJ1-1; possible D gene TRBD1, 6 bases. The germline gives CDR1 LGHNA, CDR2 YSLEER. There are 14 residues in the CDR3. The V gene lost 0 bases and the J gene lost 5 bases, with 10 bases spanning the gap. CDR3 DNA sequence: TGCGCCAGCAGCCAAGAGTCAGGGGATACTGAAGCTTTCTTT. Translation: CASSQESGDTEAFF.

This clonotype was counted at least ten times. This chain connects TRBV9 to TRBJ2-1; 10 bases are a match to TRBD2. The germline V gene has CDR1 SGDLS and CDR2 YYNGEE. CDR3 length: 15 residues. The trim removed 4 bases at V and 4 bases at J, leaving 5 bases unmatched. CDR3 sequence reads: CASSPGTSAYNEQFF. CDR3 nucleotide sequence: TGTGCCAGCAGCCCCGGGACTAGCGCGTACAATGAGCAGTTCTTC.

This clonotype was seen many times. V and J are TRBV9 and TRBJ2-2; 9 nucleotides align to TRBD1. This CDR3 spans 14 amino acids. Germline V CDR1 and CDR2: SGDLS, YYNGEE. The V segment lost 2 bases and the J segment 6 bases; nucleotides outside the gene matches: 2. CDR3 nucleotide sequence: TGTGCCAGCAGCGTCCGACAGGGGGCCGGGGAGCTGTTTTTT. Amino acids: CASSVRQGAGELFF.

This clonotype was picked up many times. This chain connects TRBV2 to TRBJ1-2, with unresolved D. This CDR3 is built from 14 residues. With 5 bases removed from V and 4 bases from J, the gap between germline ends came to 14 bases. Germline V CDR1 and CDR2: SNHLY, FYNNEI. CDR3 protein: CASSPGPAFYGYTF. The CDR3, as DNA: TGTGCCAGCAGTCCGGGCCCTGCGTTCTATGGCTACACCTTC.

This clonotype was picked up many times. The chain joins TRBV5-1 to TRBJ2-2, with 8 bases fitting TRBD2. The CDR3 has 16 residues. V lost 3 bases to trimming and J lost 5 bases; unmatched junction nucleotides: 9. Germline V gives CDR1 SGHRS, CDR2 YFSETQ. CDR3 sequence reads: CASSSTPSGSTGELFF. The CDR3 nucleotides are TGCGCCAGCAGCTCAACGCCTAGCGGGTCGACCGGGGAGCTGTTTTTT.

This chain joins TRBV29-1 and TRBJ1-5, with D hard to call. The ends were cut back, 7 bases at V and 1 base at J, with 11 bases in the middle. The CDR3 consists of 13 residues. CDR1 and CDR2 from the germline V gene are SQVTM and ANQGSEA. CDR3 nucleotides: TGCAGCGCCGGTGGGCAGAGCAATCAGCCCCAGCATTTT. It is translated as CSAGGQSNQPQHF.

This clonotype was seen ten or more times. This sequence joins TRBV7-3 and TRBJ1-6, with 7 nucleotides matching TRBD1. V dropped 6 bases and J dropped 6; count of bases not matched to a gene: 8. The CDR3 loop spans 15 amino acids. Germline-derived CDR1 and CDR2 are SGHTA and FQGTGA. CDR3 sequence: CASRPQQGVNSPLHF. In DNA, the CDR3 is TGTGCCAGCAGACCCCAGCAGGGGGTTAATTCACCCCTCCACTTT.

This clonotype was counted a single time. One junction end disagrees with the germline gene, perhaps due to a read error. V gene TRBV5-1 combines with J gene TRBJ1-3; D is possibly TRBD1 (6 bases). Germline V gives CDR1 SGHRS, CDR2 YFSETQ. The CDR3 totals 14 residues. The CDR3 protein is CASSLGGPGKTIYF. The CDR3 coding sequence is TGCGCCAGCAGCTTGGGGGGGCCTGGAAAAACCATATATTTT.

This clonotype has ten or more counts. The CDR3 loop is CASSSVSSYEQYF. The DNA of the CDR3 is TGTGCCAGCAGCAGCGTATCCTCCTACGAGCAGTACTTC. V usage is TRBV6-1 and J usage is TRBJ2-7; no definite D call. Germline CDR1 MNHNS, CDR2 SASEGT. Trimming left V 6 bases short and J 0 bases short, with 9 bases between. This CDR3 region has 13 residues.

This chain connects TRBV18 to TRBJ2-4; TRBD2 agrees at 9 bases. Per the germline V gene, CDR1 is KGHSH and CDR2 is LQKENI. V shed 6 bases and J 7 bases; nucleotides not matched to a gene: 7. This CDR3 has 14 residues. In DNA, the CDR3 is TGTGCCAGCTCCCCCGGGACTAGCAGGAACATTCAGTACTTC. Amino acid sequence: CASSPGTSRNIQYF.

This clonotype was picked up many times. This chain joins TRBV2 and TRBJ2-1; the match to TRBD2 covers 12 bases. The CDR3 totals 16 residues. CDR1 and CDR2 (germline): SNHLY, FYNNEI. Unmatched junction bases numbered 11, after V lost 7 bases and J lost 7 bases. In nucleotides, the CDR3 is TGTGCCAGCAACAAAGGGGGGACTAGCGGGTTAAATGAGCAGTTCTTC. This gives the protein CASNKGGTSGLNEQFF.

This clonotype was detected ten times or more. J is TRBJ2-2 and V is TRBV20-1; D uncertain. The ends were cut back, 0 bases at V and 7 bases at J, with 12 bases in the middle. Per germline, CDR1 DFQATT and CDR2 SNEGSKA (reference sequence). The CDR3 contains 14 residues. The CDR3 region has the DNA TGCAGTGCTAGAGATCGCACAGTGGTCGGGGAGCTGTTTTTT. This encodes CSARDRTVVGELFF.

This clonotype has ten or more counts. CDR3 sequence: CASSLGQAVGVREQFF. The CDR3 DNA follows: TGTGCCAGCAGCTTAGGTCAGGCGGTGGGAGTCAGGGAGCAGTTCTTC. The rearrangement uses TRBV7-9 and TRBJ2-1; a weak D match, TRBD2 (5 bases). The CDR3 is 16 residues long. V shed 1 base and J shed 10 bases, with 20 bases lying between them. CDR1 and CDR2 from the germline V gene are SEHNR and FQNEAQ (reference sequence).

Comments on this clonotype: Germline and junction disagree at one end, which may indicate a read error. The V call is TRBV18, the J call TRBJ1-5, with D perhaps matching TRBD1 (5 bases). Looked up from germline, CDR1 is KGHSH and CDR2 is LQKENI. The CDR3 runs 16 residues. The DNA of the CDR3 is TGTGCCAGCTCACGTACCGGGACGCCCCGTGATCAGCCCCAGAATTTT. Translation gives CASSRTGTPRDQPQNF.

This clonotype came up many times. The V gene is TRBV7-9, the J gene TRBJ2-3; no clear D gene. The germline CDR1 and CDR2 sequences are SEHNR and FQNEAQ (reference sequence). V gave up 1 base and J gave up 4 bases, with 9 bases separating them. This CDR3 region has 14 residues. In DNA, the CDR3 is TGTGCCAGCAGCTTAGTGCTGTACCCAGATACGCAGTATTTT. It codes for CASSLVLYPDTQYF. Using reference TRBV7-9 and TRBJ2-3 for the parts outside the CDR3, the full variable domain is DTGVSQNPRHKITKRGQNVTFRCDPISEHNRLYWYRQTLGQGPEFLTYFQNEAQLEKSRLLSDRFSAERPKGSFSTLEIQRTEQGDSAMYLCASSLVLYPDTQYFGPGTRLTVL.

There are many counts of this clonotype. The DNA for the CDR3 is TGTGCCAGCAGCTCCGACCTACACTCTGGAAACACCATATATTTT. Its protein product is CASSSDLHSGNTIYF. The chain links TRBV7-2 to TRBJ1-3; D unclear. The CDR3 is 15 amino acids. Germline-derived CDR1 and CDR2 are SGHTA and FQGNSA. V lost 4 bases and J lost 0, with 10 bases in between.

This clonotype appeared many times. The V call is TRBV7-2, the J call TRBJ2-2; 8 positions match TRBD2. In germline, CDR1 is SGHTA, CDR2 FQGNSA. The V and J ends lost 7 bases and 7 bases, in that order; junction bases with no gene match: 8. The CDR3 totals 14 residues. The CDR3 DNA follows: TGTGCCAGCACAACACGGGAGGGGAGCGGGGAGCTGTTTTTT. Translating gives CASTTREGSGELFF. Based on the CDR3 plus reference TRBV7-2 and TRBJ2-2, the full variable domain is GAGVSQSPSNKVTEKGKDVELRCDPISGHTALYWYRQSLGQGLEFLIYFQGNSAPDKSGLPSDRFSAERTGGSVSTLTIQRTQQEDSAVYLCASTTREGSGELFFGEGSRLTVL.